This T cell receptor (beta chain) was sequenced in a study of blood T cells in healthy people across ages. Study conclusions and caveats: TCR beta diversity per million T cells fell roughly linearly with age.

This clonotype has a handful of counts. Antigen unknown. It was with a sample-barcoded 5' primer and a J-beta primer mix that a second PCR of roughly 6 to 11 cycles was run. Each CDR3 protein is one row after TCRdb ran MiXCR on the 5' RACE reads. Found here are around 870,000 distinct CDR3 sequences, around 30% of them singletons; the top ten hold 15% to 20%. Trimming cost V 4 bases and J 3 bases; bases outside gene matches: 3. The CDR3 has 14 residues. In germline, CDR1 is ENHRY, CDR2 SYGVKD. The TCR originated in a woman of 80 years or more in good health. The chain is built from TRBV10-3 and TRBJ2-1; 7 nucleotides align to TRBD2. Sequencing was performed on blood. CDR3 sequence (DNA): TGTGCCATCAGTGCTAGCGGAGACTACAATGAGCAGTTCTTC. Its translation: CAISASGDYNEQFF.